The clone carrying this T cell receptor beta chain was recorded at least ten times. TCRdb re-analysed the reads in MiXCR, keeping a single row per CDR3 protein. The sample contains fewer than 700,000 distinct CDR3 sequences, roughly a quarter of which appear only once. The data were obtained in a study of T cell repertoires in cytomegalovirus infection. The CDR3 contains 18 residues. V gave up 5 bases and J gave up 0 bases; unmatched junction bases: 11. Germline CDR1 and CDR2: SGHVS and FQNEAQ. The genes are TRBV7-8 and TRBJ2-3; TRBD1 matches at 10 bases. The TCR sequence derives from a human donor in good health (CMV status not recorded). Some clones in this sample may be carry-over from other donors' samples. The specimen sequenced was CD8+ T cells from PBMCs. CDR3 sequence reads: CASSLTATGGYSTDTQYF. The CDR3 DNA reads TGTGCCAGCAGCCTAACAGCGACAGGGGGCTACAGCACAGATACGCAGTATTTT. The whole variable domain, remainder taken from reference TRBV7-8 and TRBJ2-3, is GAGVSQSPRYKVAKRGQDVALRCDPISGHVSLFWYQQALGQGPEFLTYFQNEAQLDKSGLPSDRFFAERPEGSVSTLKIQRTQQEDSAVYLCASSLTATGGYSTDTQYFGPGTRLTVL.